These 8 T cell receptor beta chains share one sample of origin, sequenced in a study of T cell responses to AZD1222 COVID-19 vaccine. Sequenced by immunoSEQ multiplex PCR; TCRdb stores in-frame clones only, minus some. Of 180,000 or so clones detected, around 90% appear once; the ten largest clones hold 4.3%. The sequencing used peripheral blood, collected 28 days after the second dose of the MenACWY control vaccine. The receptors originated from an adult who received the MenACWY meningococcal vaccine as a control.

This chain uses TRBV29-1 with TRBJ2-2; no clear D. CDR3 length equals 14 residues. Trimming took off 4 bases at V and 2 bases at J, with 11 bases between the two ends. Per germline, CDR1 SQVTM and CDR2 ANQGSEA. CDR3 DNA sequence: TGCAGCGTTGGAACCCAACCAAACACCGGGGAGCTGTTTTTT. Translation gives CSVGTQPNTGELFF.

The CDR3 nucleotides are TGTGCCAGCAGCTGGGGGGGGAACACCGGGGAGCTGTTTTTT. It translates to CASSWGGNTGELFF. The chain recombines TRBV14 with TRBJ2-2; the match to TRBD2 covers 7 bases. This CDR3 is built from 14 residues. V was clipped by 5 bases and J by 1 base; unmatched bases: 1. Germline V CDR1 and CDR2: SGHDN, FVKESK.

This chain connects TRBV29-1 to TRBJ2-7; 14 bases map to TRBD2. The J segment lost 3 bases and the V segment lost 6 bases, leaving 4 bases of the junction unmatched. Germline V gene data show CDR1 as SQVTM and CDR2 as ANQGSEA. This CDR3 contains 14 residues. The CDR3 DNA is TGCAGCGTCTCGGGACTAGCGGGAGTCTACGAGCAGTACTTC. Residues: CSVSGLAGVYEQYF.

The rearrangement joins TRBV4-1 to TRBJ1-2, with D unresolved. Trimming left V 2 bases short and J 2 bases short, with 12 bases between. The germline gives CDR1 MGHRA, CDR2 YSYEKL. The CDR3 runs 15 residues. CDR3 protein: CASSQQPAENYGYTF. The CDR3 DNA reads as TGCGCCAGCAGCCAACAACCCGCTGAAAACTATGGCTACACCTTC.

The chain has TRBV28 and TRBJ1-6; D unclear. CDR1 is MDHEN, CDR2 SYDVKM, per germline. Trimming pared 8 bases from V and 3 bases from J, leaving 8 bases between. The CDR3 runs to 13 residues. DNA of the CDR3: TGTGCCAGCGGTCCCGACTATAATTCACCCCTCCACTTT. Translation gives CASGPDYNSPLHF.

The CDR3 is CASSGRQNYEQYF. CDR3 DNA sequence: TGCGCCAGCAGCGGCCGACAGAACTACGAGCAGTACTTC. V usage is TRBV5-1 and J usage is TRBJ2-7; D is perhaps TRBD1 (5 bases). V was clipped by 4 bases and J by 3 bases, with 11 bases between them. Looked up from germline, CDR1 is SGHRS and CDR2 is YFSETQ. The CDR3 sequence is 13 residues long.

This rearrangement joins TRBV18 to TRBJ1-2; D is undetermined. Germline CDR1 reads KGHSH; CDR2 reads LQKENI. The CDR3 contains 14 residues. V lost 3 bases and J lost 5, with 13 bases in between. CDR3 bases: TGTGCCAGCTCACCGGCGGGTTCTGCTTATGGCTACACCTTC. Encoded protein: CASSPAGSAYGYTF.

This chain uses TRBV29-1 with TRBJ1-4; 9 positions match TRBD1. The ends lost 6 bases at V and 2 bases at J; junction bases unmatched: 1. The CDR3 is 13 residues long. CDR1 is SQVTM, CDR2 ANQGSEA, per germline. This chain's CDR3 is CSVQGATNEKLFF. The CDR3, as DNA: TGCAGCGTACAGGGGGCGACTAATGAAAAACTGTTTTTT.